This T cell receptor beta chain was found in a study of control samples from healthy donors and cancer patients. The CDR3 length is 15 residues. With V trimmed by 6 bases and J by 2 bases, 7 bases remained unmatched. Germline V gene sequence: CDR1 WNHNN, CDR2 SYGVQD (reference sequence). Only in-frame clones appear in the TCRdb table, and some are missing; sequencing was by immunoSEQ multiplex PCR. The repertoire holds 150,000 or so clones, with over 85% as singletons. The TCR sequence derives from a middle-aged woman in good health. The chain has TRBV10-1 and TRBJ2-1; TRBD1 matches 7 bases. The sample consisted of blood. CDR3 amino acids: CASSDRTGTYNEQFF. The CDR3 DNA reads as TGCGCCAGCAGCGACCGGACAGGAACCTACAATGAGCAGTTCTTC.